The present T cell receptor (beta chain) was sequenced within a study of shared clonotypes between healthy human individuals. Overall study: Serving as donors were two women and three men, whose ages spanned 18 to 49.

As processed by the authors: Filtering was not the same, since immunoSEQ gave junction-only sequences without quality scores. This table comes from immunoSEQ multiplex PCR, and its TCRdb copy is limited to in-frame clones, with some not included. V, J and clone size are taken as reported in that table, and D and trimming were inferred from the DNA itself. The table includes about 2.1 million clones, more than 85% detected once. Regarding the study as a whole: The naive CD4 repertoires of several donors were compared, and approximately 4.7% of clonotypes were shared. Naive subsets usually exceeded memory subsets in estimated richness.

This CDR3 comprises 13 residues. CDR1 MNHEY and CDR2 SMNVEV come from the germline V gene (reference sequence). Selected positively for CCR7 and CD45RO-negative, naive CD8 cells excluded terminally differentiated effector memory CD45RA+ cells. In the case of this clone: Its specificity is not known. Germline and junction disagree at one end, which may indicate a read error.

The rearrangement joins TRBV27 to TRBJ1-1; D remains unclear. The source material was naive CD8+ T cells from PBMCs. The TCR comes from a man younger than 35 in good health. Some clones in this sample may be carry-over from other donors' samples. This CDR3 is CASSLSLYTEAFF. In nucleotides, the CDR3 is TGTGCCAGCAGTTTATCACTATACACAGAAGCTTTCTTT.